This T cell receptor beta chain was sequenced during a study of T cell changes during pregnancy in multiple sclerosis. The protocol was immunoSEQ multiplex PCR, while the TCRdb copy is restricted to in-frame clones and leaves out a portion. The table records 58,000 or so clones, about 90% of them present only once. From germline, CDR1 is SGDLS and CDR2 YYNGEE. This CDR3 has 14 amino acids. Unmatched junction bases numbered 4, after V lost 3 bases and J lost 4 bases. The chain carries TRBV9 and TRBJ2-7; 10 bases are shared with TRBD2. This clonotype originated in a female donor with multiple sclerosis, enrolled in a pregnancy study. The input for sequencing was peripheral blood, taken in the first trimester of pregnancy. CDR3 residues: CASSAAGGPYEQYF. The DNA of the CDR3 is TGTGCCAGCAGCGCAGCGGGAGGGCCTTACGAGCAGTACTTC.